The clone carrying this TCR beta chain was seen a handful of times. These data are taken from a study of blood T cells in healthy people across ages. The V and J ends lost 2 bases and 5 bases respectively, with 8 bases between them. CDR1 and CDR2 from the germline V gene are SGDLS and YYNGEE. The CDR3 loop spans 12 amino acids. A second PCR of about 6 to 11 cycles used a sample-barcoded 5' primer and a J-beta primer mix. A 12-random-nucleotide template-switch adaptor tagged each cDNA molecule. TCRdb called the 5' RACE reads again in MiXCR, with one record for every CDR3 protein. The data hold 800,000 to 900,000 distinct CDR3 sequences, with around 68% observed a single time.

This clonotype was sampled from a man aged 25-45 years in good health. What was sequenced was blood. The rearrangement joins TRBV9 to TRBJ2-7; the D gene is possibly TRBD1 (6 bases). In DNA form, the CDR3 reads TGTGCCAGCAGCGTTCAGGGGAACGAGCAGTACTTC. This encodes CASSVQGNEQYF.